Below are 29 T cell receptor beta chains sequenced from a single sample in a study of OX40 agonist ivuxolimab in advanced cancers. Here immunoSEQ multiplex PCR was the method, and the copy in TCRdb shows in-frame clones only, minus some. The repertoire holds about 120,000 clones, with about 94% as singletons. This sample comprised CD4+ or CD8+ T cells sorted from blood, obtained in a trial of the OX40 agonist ivuxolimab. The receptors shown here come from an adult with an advanced solid tumor such as melanoma, head and neck, liver or kidney cancer.

The J gene is TRBJ2-2, the V gene TRBV7-8, with D maybe TRBD2 (6 bases). CDR3 length equals 14 residues. Trimming took off 3 bases at V and 7 bases at J, with 12 bases between the two ends. The germline V gene encodes CDR1 SGHVS and CDR2 FQNEAQ. The CDR3 DNA reads as TGTGCCAGCAGCTTCGAGCGGGCGCACGGGGAGCTGTTTTTT. Translation: CASSFERAHGELFF.

V gene TRBV6-1 combines with J gene TRBJ2-1; D not resolved. The CDR3 runs 15 residues. The germline V gene has CDR1 MNHNS and CDR2 SASEGT. V gave up 3 bases and J gave up 4 bases, with 13 bases separating them. The CDR3 DNA is TGTGCCAGCAGTGAGATCCTCAACACGTACAATGAGCAGTTCTTC. Amino acids: CASSEILNTYNEQFF.

The rearrangement joins TRBV28 to TRBJ1-5; 7 nucleotides match TRBD1. Germline values: CDR1 MDHEN, CDR2 SYDVKM. V was pared by 1 base and J by 3 bases, with 12 bases of the junction left unmatched. The CDR3 consists of 18 residues. CDR3: CASSLLVIGTANNQPQHF. CDR3 in DNA: TGTGCCAGCAGTTTATTGGTAATCGGGACAGCCAACAATCAGCCCCAGCATTTT.

This chain links TRBV7-3 with TRBJ1-1; D not resolved. The CDR3 runs to 13 residues. Per germline, CDR1 SGHTA and CDR2 FQGTGA. Trimming stripped 5 bases from V and 1 base from J, with 8 bases between. The CDR3 loop reads CASSPGSNTEAFF. The CDR3 DNA sequence: TGTGCCAGCAGCCCCGGGTCGAACACTGAAGCTTTCTTT.

The chain recombines TRBV19 with TRBJ1-2, with 9 bases matching TRBD1. Germline CDR1 is LNHDA and CDR2 is SQIVND (reference sequence). The V gene end was trimmed by 6 bases and the J gene end by 6 bases; junction bases not matched to a gene: 2. This CDR3 comprises 12 residues. Here the CDR3 reads CASSGTGNGYTF. The CDR3 DNA reads as TGTGCCAGTAGCGGGACAGGGAATGGCTACACCTTC.

V and J are TRBV7-8 and TRBJ2-1; perhaps TRBD2 as D (5 bases). V was trimmed by 5 bases and J by 8 bases, leaving 7 bases between them. Germline-derived CDR1 and CDR2 are SGHVS and FQNEAQ. The CDR3 totals 11 residues. The CDR3 DNA sequence: TGTGCCAGCAGCCCGGGATATGAGCAGTTCTTC. It specifies CASSPGYEQFF.

The chain couples TRBV7-6 to TRBJ2-3; D is possibly TRBD1 (5 bases). Germline lookup yields CDR1 SGHVS and CDR2 FNYEAQ. CDR3 size: 14 residues. V was pared by 1 base and J by 5 bases, with 10 bases between. The DNA for the CDR3 is TGTGCCAGCAGCTTAGAGGGCCAGGGAGATACGCAGTATTTT. Its translation is CASSLEGQGDTQYF.

The gene calls are TRBV15 and TRBJ2-1, with no clear D. Trimming took off 0 bases at V and 1 base at J, with 10 bases between the two ends. Germline CDR1 and CDR2: LNHNV and YYDKDF (reference sequence). The length of the CDR3 is 16 residues. The CDR3 is CATSRDLAASYNEQFF. DNA for the CDR3: TGTGCCACCAGCAGAGATCTCGCAGCATCCTACAATGAGCAGTTCTTC. Full variable domain (remainder filled in from reference TRBV15 and TRBJ2-1): DAMVIQNPRYQVTQFGKPVTLSCSQTLNHNVMYWYQQKSSQAPKLLFHYYDKDFNNEADTPDNFQSRRPNTSFCFLDIRSPGLGDTAMYLCATSRDLAASYNEQFFGPGTRLTVL.

J is TRBJ1-5 and V is TRBV10-3, with D hard to call. Germline V gives CDR1 ENHRY, CDR2 SYGVKD. The CDR3 is 16 amino acids. With 5 bases removed from V and 6 bases from J, the gap between germline ends came to 20 bases. The CDR3 DNA is TGTGCCATCAGTTCCCTCGATGGAAGTAGAGGTCAGCCCCAGCATTTT. Protein product: CAISSLDGSRGQPQHF.

This clone was seen only once. V is TRBV18 and J is TRBJ1-1; no clear D gene. Trimming took 4 bases from V and 1 from J, leaving 19 bases between them. The CDR3 totals 17 residues. Germline CDR1 KGHSH, CDR2 LQKENI. The CDR3 DNA follows: TGTGCCAGCTCACAAGACTCGGTCATAAGGGAGAACACTGAAGCTTTCTTT. Translation: CASSQDSVIRENTEAFF.

This chain's CDR3 is CASRRAGGEQYF. The CDR3 bases are TGTGCCAGCAGGAGGGCAGGGGGGGAGCAGTACTTC. This chain links TRBV25-1 with TRBJ2-7; a weak D match, TRBD1 (7 bases). Germline assignment: CDR1 MGHDK and CDR2 SYGVNS. The CDR3 extends over 12 amino acids. Trimming left V 6 bases short and J 7 bases short, with 13 bases between.

The chain joins TRBV19 to TRBJ2-5, with a tentative D call TRBD1 (6 bases). This CDR3 has 14 residues. In germline, CDR1 is LNHDA, CDR2 SQIVND (reference sequence). Trimming took off 5 bases at V and 3 bases at J, with 13 bases between the two ends. The CDR3 spells CASSLTDSKETQYF. In nucleotides, the CDR3 is TGTGCCAGTAGTCTCACGGACAGCAAAGAGACCCAGTACTTC.

The gene calls are TRBV9 and TRBJ2-3; either TRBD1 or TRBD2 may supply D (6 bases each). The V gene's germline CDR1 is SGDLS and CDR2 YYNGEE. The V gene lost 6 bases and the J gene lost 8 bases, with 19 bases spanning the gap. The CDR3 runs to 14 residues. This CDR3 reads CASTGAMGPATQYF. The CDR3 DNA sequence: TGTGCCAGCACGGGGGCCATGGGGCCAGCTACGCAGTATTTT.

The J gene is TRBJ1-2, the V gene TRBV4-3; no firm D call. Trimming took off 0 bases at V and 8 bases at J, with 10 bases between the two ends. Looked up from germline, CDR1 is LGHNA and CDR2 is YSLEER. This CDR3 has 13 amino acids. CDR3 sequence: CASSQDGTRGYTF. The DNA for the CDR3 is TGCGCCAGCAGCCAAGATGGCACACGGGGCTACACCTTC.

This chain links TRBV9 with TRBJ2-5; 9 nucleotides match TRBD2. V dropped 3 bases and J dropped 5; count of bases not matched to a gene: 11. Per the germline V gene, CDR1 is SGDLS and CDR2 is YYNGEE. This CDR3 spans 16 amino acids. The CDR3 protein is CASSAQAGGQRETQYF. In nucleotides, the CDR3 is TGTGCCAGCAGCGCCCAAGCGGGGGGTCAGAGGGAGACCCAGTACTTC.

The J gene is TRBJ2-3, the V gene TRBV7-6; D tentatively fits TRBD1 or TRBD2 (6 bases each). The CDR3 is 14 amino acids. V lost 5 bases and J lost 4, with 13 bases in between. Germline CDR1 reads SGHVS; CDR2 reads FNYEAQ. CDR3 protein: CASSVRGPPDTQYF. The CDR3 DNA follows: TGTGCCAGCAGCGTACGGGGGCCGCCAGATACGCAGTATTTT.

The V gene is TRBV5-4, the J gene TRBJ2-3; 7 bases align to TRBD1. The CDR3 totals 15 residues. Germline values: CDR1 SGHNT, CDR2 YYREEE (reference sequence). V trimming: 6 bases; J trimming: 5 bases; junction bases outside the gene matches: 12. CDR3 protein: CASNRGTEGRDTQYF. CDR3 nucleotide sequence: TGTGCCAGCAACCGAGGGACAGAGGGGAGAGATACGCAGTATTTT. The entire variable domain, with the rest obtained from reference TRBV5-4 and TRBJ2-3, is as follows: ETGVTQSPTHLIKTRGQQVTLRCSSQSGHNTVSWYQQALGQGPQFIFQYYREEENGRGNFPPRFSGLQFPNYSSELNVNALELDDSALYLCASNRGTEGRDTQYFGPGTRLTVL.

The chain employs TRBV28 and TRBJ2-7; D ambiguous. The CDR3 consists of 12 residues. Per the germline V gene, CDR1 is MDHEN and CDR2 is SYDVKM. V lost 4 bases to trimming and J lost 6 bases, with 10 bases between them. The CDR3 loop is CASSSWTSEQYF. The CDR3 coding sequence is TGTGCCAGCAGTTCCTGGACCAGCGAGCAGTACTTC.

The V and J genes are TRBV5-6 and TRBJ2-2; 8 positions agree with TRBD1. Germline V CDR1 and CDR2: SGHDT, YYEEEE. This CDR3 spans 17 amino acids. Germline trimming cut 4 bases from V and 2 bases from J; bases unmatched to any gene: 10. This chain's CDR3 is CASSTLDRGINTGELFF. In nucleotides, the CDR3 is TGTGCCAGCAGCACTCTAGACAGGGGAATCAACACCGGGGAGCTGTTTTTT.

V is TRBV7-3 and J is TRBJ2-1, with D possibly TRBD1 on 6 matching bases. CDR1 SGHTA and CDR2 FQGTGA come from the germline V gene. V dropped 4 bases and J dropped 7 bases, with 14 bases sitting between them. The CDR3 runs 14 residues. For the CDR3, the DNA is TGTGCCAGCAGCTCAGGACAGTGGGGTAATGAGCAGTTCTTC. This sequence encodes CASSSGQWGNEQFF.

This chain links TRBV7-9 with TRBJ2-5, with 10 bases matching TRBD1. Germline V gene sequence: CDR1 SEHNR, CDR2 FQNEAQ (reference sequence). CDR3 length equals 14 residues. V gave up 5 bases and J gave up 5 bases; unmatched junction bases: 5. Here the CDR3 DNA reads TGTGCCAGCAGCCCGGACAGGGGGTTTGAGACCCAGTACTTC. It codes for CASSPDRGFETQYF.

The genes are TRBV4-2 and TRBJ2-1, with D perhaps matching TRBD1 (5 bases). V lost 0 bases, J lost 8 bases, and 11 bases lay in between. CDR1 LGHNA and CDR2 YNFKEQ come from the germline V gene. There are 14 residues in the CDR3. The CDR3 here is CASSQDQGSYEQFF. The DNA for the CDR3 is TGTGCCAGCAGCCAAGACCAGGGTTCCTATGAGCAGTTCTTC.

V and J are TRBV19 and TRBJ2-7, with D unclear. Germline V gene data show CDR1 as LNHDA and CDR2 as SQIVND (reference sequence). The CDR3 has 17 amino acids. Trimming pared 7 bases from V and 0 bases from J, leaving 22 bases between. The CDR3 DNA reads as TGTGCCAGTAAAGCTAAGGACGGAGATCCTAGCTCCTACGAGCAGTACTTC. This codes for CASKAKDGDPSSYEQYF.

The chain recombines TRBV28 with TRBJ2-5; D may be TRBD2 (6 bases). This CDR3 has 15 amino acids. V was shortened by 5 bases and J by 5 bases, with 18 bases between the two germline ends. The germline V gene has CDR1 MDHEN and CDR2 SYDVKM. CDR3 coding DNA: TGTGCCAGCAGTCAAGTGGCGGGGAATTTGGAGACCCAGTACTTC. As protein: CASSQVAGNLETQYF.

This chain connects TRBV28 to TRBJ1-2; 10 nucleotides agree with TRBD1. The germline CDR1 and CDR2 sequences are MDHEN and SYDVKM. The CDR3 runs 15 residues. Unmatched junction bases numbered 5, after V lost 2 bases and J lost 5 bases. In nucleotides, the CDR3 is TGTGCCAGCAGTTTAGGGGACAGGGGCGGTTATGGCTACACCTTC. Translated: CASSLGDRGGYGYTF.

In DNA, the CDR3 is TGTGCCAGCAGCTCCCAAATGAGGGGGGCCGAGCAGTACTTC. This codes for CASSSQMRGAEQYF. The V and J genes are TRBV7-2 and TRBJ2-7; D is possibly TRBD1 or TRBD2 (6 bases each). The V gene lost 4 bases and the J gene lost 6 bases, with 16 bases spanning the gap. Germline lookup yields CDR1 SGHTA and CDR2 FQGNSA. The CDR3 is 14 residues long.

This chain links TRBV7-2 with TRBJ2-1; 13 bases are shared with TRBD2. The germline CDR1 and CDR2 sequences are SGHTA and FQGNSA. The CDR3 has 16 residues. V dropped 4 bases and J dropped 5; count of bases not matched to a gene: 5. CDR3 nucleotide sequence: TGTGCCAGCAGCTCCCGACTAGCGGGAGGCCACAATGAGCAGTTCTTC. Residues: CASSSRLAGGHNEQFF.

The chain joins TRBV5-4 to TRBJ1-4, with D possibly being TRBD1 (5 bases). The CDR3 has 15 residues. Per germline, CDR1 SGHNT and CDR2 YYREEE (reference sequence). The ends were cut back, 10 bases at V and 0 bases at J, with 16 bases in the middle. In DNA, the CDR3 is TGTGCCTGTCGCCGGGACTCAACAACTAATGAAAAACTGTTTTTT. This encodes CACRRDSTTNEKLFF.

The chain couples TRBV29-1 to TRBJ2-7; 7 bases line up with TRBD2. From germline, CDR1 is SQVTM and CDR2 ANQGSEA. With 1 base clipped from V and 3 bases from J, the junction kept 3 bases outside the gene matches. CDR3 length equals 13 residues. Here the CDR3 reads CSVEAGGSYEQYF. The CDR3 DNA is TGCAGCGTTGAAGCTGGCGGGAGCTACGAGCAGTACTTC.